The entry that follows covers one T cell receptor (beta chain) sequence. The antigen is not known. V dropped 7 bases and J dropped 13 bases, with 19 bases sitting between them. CDR1 is MNHNS, CDR2 SASEGT, per germline. This CDR3 spans 12 amino acids. Researchers ran the PCR with 60 Vbeta and 13 Jbeta primers. The table came from immunoSEQ multiplex PCR; TCRdb's copy has only in-frame clones and leaves some out. Of approximately 150,000 clones in the sample, 82% were seen once. This sample is part of a study of cytomegalovirus exposure and HLA in healthy donors. For the study at large: There were approximately 400 genotyped donors. Of these, roughly 84% fell in the genetic ancestry cluster associated with self-reported Caucasian donors. Whole-study results and caveats: Later analysis suggested links between common viral pathogens and several top significant clusters. Investigators reported 150 to 200 TCR beta chains as tied to cytomegalovirus. Whilst most TCR sequences proved rare, a subset of public TCRs occurred across many donors.

This TCR was sampled from a male donor in good health and CMV-seronegative. This chain joins TRBV6-1 and TRBJ1-1; a possible D gene is TRBD1 (5 bases). The source material was PBMCs. Here the CDR3 reads CASTPGGWGVFF. The CDR3 nucleotides are TGTGCCAGCACCCCCGGGGGTTGGGGTGTTTTCTTT.